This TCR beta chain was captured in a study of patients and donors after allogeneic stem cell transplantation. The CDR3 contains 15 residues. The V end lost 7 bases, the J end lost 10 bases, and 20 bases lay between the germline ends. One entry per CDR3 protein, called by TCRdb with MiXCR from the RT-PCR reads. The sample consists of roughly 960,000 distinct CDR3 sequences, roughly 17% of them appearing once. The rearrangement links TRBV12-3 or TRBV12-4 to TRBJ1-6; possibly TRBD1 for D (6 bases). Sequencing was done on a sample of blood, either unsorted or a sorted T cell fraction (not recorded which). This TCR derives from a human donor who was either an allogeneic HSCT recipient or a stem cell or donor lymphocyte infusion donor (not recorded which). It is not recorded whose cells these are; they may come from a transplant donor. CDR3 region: CASTQGWAAASPLHF. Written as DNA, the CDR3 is TGTGCCAGCACCCAGGGGTGGGCAGCGGCCTCACCCCTCCACTTT.